The 20 T cell receptor beta chains given below trace back to one sample, sequenced in a study of T cells after yellow fever vaccination. TCRdb redid the calling of the 5' RACE reads with MiXCR, one entry per CDR3 protein. The data contain about 630,000 distinct CDR3 sequences, approximately 13% of them singletons. Sequenced material: PBMCs, taken on the day of the yellow fever booster vaccination. The source is a young man who received the YFV17D yellow fever vaccine.

In regard to this clonotype: No conserved phenylalanine or tryptophan is present at the end of the CDR3, so a read error is the likely explanation. The chain carries TRBV12-3 or TRBV12-4 and TRBJ2-1; TRBD1 might be the D (7 bases). The V end was cut by 5 bases, the J end by 9 bases, with 20 bases between. The CDR3 sequence is 15 residues long. The CDR3 nucleotides are TGTGCCAGCAGTCCAGGGGGTGGGAGGTCCCCTGAGCAGTTCTAC. It is translated as CASSPGGGRSPEQFY.

The genes are TRBV27 and TRBJ2-3, with 8 bases that match TRBD2. After removal of 2 bases from V and 4 bases from J, the junction contained 14 bases not matched to a gene. Germline assignment: CDR1 MNHEY and CDR2 SMNVEV (reference sequence). The CDR3 extends over 18 amino acids. CDR3 nucleotide sequence: TGTGCCAGCAGTTTAATGGCCCTAGCGGGTTTAAGCGCAGATACGCAGTATTTT. This gives the protein CASSLMALAGLSADTQYF.

The rearrangement joins TRBV7-2 to TRBJ2-7; 9 nucleotides line up with TRBD1. The CDR3 has 18 residues. The trim removed 3 bases at V and 4 bases at J, leaving 16 bases unmatched. CDR1 is SGHTA and CDR2 is FQGNSA in the germline V gene. In nucleotides, the CDR3 is TGTGCCAGCAGCTTGGCGAGCGTACAGGGGGCGAGGAGGTACGAGCAGTACTTC. Amino acid sequence: CASSLASVQGARRYEQYF.

The CDR3 DNA sequence: TGTGCCAGCAGCTTGGTAAAACTGGGTTACGCGAACACCGGGGAGCTGTTTTTT. Its protein product is CASSLVKLGYANTGELFF. The chain combines TRBV5-6 with TRBJ2-2; D gene ambiguous. Trimming removed 0 bases from V and 0 bases from J, with 15 bases in between. CDR1 and CDR2 (germline): SGHDT, YYEEEE. The CDR3 extends over 18 amino acids.

In DNA form, the CDR3 reads TGTGCCAGCACAAAAAGGGGGTCGGGGGACGCGAACACCGGGGAGCTGTTTTTT. It yields the protein CASTKRGSGDANTGELFF. The genes are TRBV11-2 and TRBJ2-2; D is possibly TRBD1 or TRBD2 (6 bases each). V dropped 7 bases and J dropped 0 bases, with 21 bases sitting between them. Germline V CDR1 and CDR2: SGHAT, FQNNGV. CDR3 length: 18 residues.

This clonotype was found a few times. The chain uses TRBV20-1 and TRBJ2-3, with unresolved D. Trimming cost V 3 bases and J 0 bases, with 10 bases left between them. Germline CDR1 and CDR2: DFQATT and SNEGSKA (reference sequence). The CDR3 runs 14 residues. CDR3 amino acids: CSARTDPSTDTQYF. The CDR3 nucleotides read TGCAGTGCTAGGACGGACCCTAGCACAGATACGCAGTATTTT.

The chain recombines TRBV12-3 or TRBV12-4 with TRBJ2-7; the match to TRBD1 covers 7 bases. CDR3 length equals 15 residues. Trimming at V came to 1 base and at J to 2 bases, leaving 5 bases not matched to a gene. The CDR3 reads CASSLGTGQTYEQYF. CDR3 nucleotides: TGTGCCAGCAGTTTAGGCACGGGACAGACCTACGAGCAGTACTTC.

This clonotype was recorded a few times. The chain combines TRBV10-2 with TRBJ1-1; 8 nucleotides align to TRBD1. V was clipped by 10 bases and J by 5 bases; unmatched bases: 9. CDR3 length: 13 amino acids. Germline CDR1 and CDR2: WSHSY and SAAADI. DNA of the CDR3: TGCGCCACCGCCGGGACAGGAGGGACTGAAGCTTTCTTT. It encodes CATAGTGGTEAFF.

CDR3: CAISESFSDGYTF. For the CDR3, the DNA is TGTGCCATCAGTGAGTCGTTCTCCGATGGCTACACCTTC. The rearrangement joins TRBV10-3 to TRBJ1-2; no clear D gene. With 0 bases removed from V and 6 bases from J, the gap between germline ends came to 8 bases. The CDR3 contains 13 residues. Germline CDR1 reads ENHRY; CDR2 reads SYGVKD.

This clonotype was found many times. The rearrangement joins TRBV7-2 to TRBJ2-2, with a possible D match to TRBD1 (5 bases). V shed 4 bases and J shed 2 bases, with 11 bases lying between them. The V gene's germline CDR1 is SGHTA and CDR2 FQGNSA. This CDR3 spans 15 amino acids. CDR3 loop: CASSSTTVNTGELFF. CDR3 bases: TGTGCCAGCAGCTCCACGACAGTTAACACCGGGGAGCTGTTTTTT.

The rearrangement joins TRBV5-1 to TRBJ2-2; D gene unclear. CDR1 and CDR2 from the germline V gene are SGHRS and YFSETQ. Trimming took 6 bases from V and 0 from J, leaving 12 bases between them. This CDR3 is 15 amino acids long. The CDR3 nucleotides read TGCGCCAGCATCGGTTCAGCCGCGAACACCGGGGAGCTGTTTTTT. Protein: CASIGSAANTGELFF.

This clonotype was observed a few times. The chain is built from TRBV10-3 and TRBJ2-5; no clear D. The V gene lost 4 bases and the J gene lost 3 bases, with 9 bases spanning the gap. Germline lookup yields CDR1 ENHRY and CDR2 SYGVKD. The CDR3 is 13 residues long. CDR3 nucleotide sequence: TGTGCCATCAGTGGGGGATTAGAAGAGACCCAGTACTTC. Encoded protein: CAISGGLEETQYF.

The table lists this clonotype with a few counts. The chain uses TRBV7-9 and TRBJ2-5; D assignment may be TRBD1 or TRBD2 (5 bases each). The CDR3 runs 16 residues. Deletions cut 5 bases from V and 5 bases from J, with 21 bases between. CDR1 is SEHNR and CDR2 is FQNEAQ in the germline V gene (reference sequence). Here the CDR3 reads CASSARSTFGDETQYF. The CDR3 coding sequence is TGTGCCAGCAGCGCCCGCTCGACCTTTGGGGACGAGACCCAGTACTTC. Full variable domain (remainder filled in from reference TRBV7-9 and TRBJ2-5): DTGVSQNPRHKITKRGQNVTFRCDPISEHNRLYWYRQTLGQGPEFLTYFQNEAQLEKSRLLSDRFSAERPKGSFSTLEIQRTEQGDSAMYLCASSARSTFGDETQYFGPGTRLLVL.

This clonotype appeared a few times. The V call is TRBV20-1, the J call TRBJ2-5; 8 nucleotides match TRBD1. The CDR3 contains 16 residues. The junction had 16 bases not matched to a gene; V was cut back by 5 bases and J by 5 bases. The germline V gene encodes CDR1 DFQATT and CDR2 SNEGSKA (reference sequence). CDR3 nucleotide sequence: TGCAGTGCTGGGAGACCGAGGGACAGGTTGGGGGAGACCCAGTACTTC. Amino acids: CSAGRPRDRLGETQYF.

This clonotype was seen more than once but under ten times. This sequence joins TRBV20-1 and TRBJ1-5, with TRBD1 matching 8 bases. The V gene's germline CDR1 is DFQATT and CDR2 SNEGSKA (reference sequence). Trimming took 6 bases from V and 2 from J; bases not matched to a gene: 9. The CDR3 covers 15 residues. CDR3 bases: TGCAGTGCCCCGGACAGGGCAAGGGGCAATCAGCCCCAGCATTTT. This translates into CSAPDRARGNQPQHF.

This clonotype showed up just a few times. The chain joins TRBV5-1 to TRBJ2-3, with 7 nucleotides matching TRBD2. V trimming: 2 bases; J trimming: 4 bases; junction bases outside the gene matches: 4. CDR1 is SGHRS, CDR2 YFSETQ, per germline. This CDR3 comprises 14 residues. CDR3 coding DNA: TGCGCCAGCAGCTTTGGCGGGAGAGCAGATACGCAGTATTTT. It specifies CASSFGGRADTQYF.

V is TRBV5-1 and J is TRBJ2-7; possibly TRBD1 or TRBD2 for D (6 bases each). The V end was cut by 4 bases, the J end by 5 bases, with 22 bases between. The V gene's germline CDR1 is SGHRS and CDR2 YFSETQ. This CDR3 has 16 residues. Written as DNA, the CDR3 is TGCGCCAGCAGCCGCGCCAGGGGTGCGGGACCGAACGAGCAGTACTTC. This translates into CASSRARGAGPNEQYF.

This clonotype appeared a few times. V and J are TRBV28 and TRBJ2-7, with unresolved D. The V and J ends lost 5 bases and 7 bases respectively, with 15 bases between them. CDR1 and CDR2 from the germline V gene are MDHEN and SYDVKM. CDR3 length equals 13 residues. The CDR3 spells CASSPGPPWEQYF. The CDR3 region has the DNA TGTGCCAGCAGTCCTGGGCCTCCTTGGGAGCAGTACTTC.

There are many counts of this clonotype. V usage is TRBV24-1 and J usage is TRBJ2-5; 8 bases agree with TRBD2. V shed 6 bases, J shed 0 bases, and the junction held 5 bases outside the gene matches. The CDR3 sequence is 15 residues long. The germline gives CDR1 KGHDR, CDR2 SFDVKD. CDR3 in DNA: TGTGCCACCAGTTCGCCTAGCGGGTACCAAGAGACCCAGTACTTC. Protein sequence: CATSSPSGYQETQYF.

The chain is built from TRBV12-3 or TRBV12-4 and TRBJ1-5; D not resolved. Trimming cost V 1 base and J 3 bases, with 10 bases left between them. The CDR3 is 15 amino acids. The CDR3 DNA is TGTGCCAGCAGTTTAGTTAGTACACACAATCAGCCCCAGCATTTT. This gives the protein CASSLVSTHNQPQHF.